This passage covers 31 T cell receptor beta chains from one sample sequenced in a study of T cells in Graves' hyperthyroidism and ophthalmopathy. TCR beta CDR3 regions were amplified from RNA transcripts. RT-PCR in the first round (using the HTBI primer set) targeted the TCR CDR3. Via MiXCR, TCRdb re-called the multiplex PCR reads, giving one row per CDR3 protein. This sample yields some 560,000 distinct CDR3 sequences, of which approximately 14% are seen a single time; 14% belongs to the top ten. Sequencing was carried out using blood. The source is a woman aged 40-49 years with Graves' hyperthyroidism.

This clonotype was counted many times. For the CDR3, the DNA is TGTGCCATCAGTGAGTCGATTGCAGGGGGTAGCTACGAGCAGTACTTC. Encoded protein: CAISESIAGGSYEQYF. The rearrangement joins TRBV10-3 to TRBJ2-7; TRBD1 aligns across 7 bases. CDR1 ENHRY and CDR2 SYGVKD come from the germline V gene. This CDR3 region has 16 residues. Unmatched junction bases numbered 8, after V lost 0 bases and J lost 3 bases.

The J gene is TRBJ2-3, the V gene TRBV5-1; TRBD2 agrees at 14 bases. This CDR3 is built from 18 residues. Germline CDR1 SGHRS, CDR2 YFSETQ. Losses at the gene ends were 0 bases for V and 3 bases for J; bases not matched to a gene: 6. The chain's CDR3 is CASSLEGTSGSGTDTQYF. DNA for the CDR3: TGCGCCAGCAGCTTGGAGGGGACTAGCGGGAGTGGGACAGATACGCAGTATTTT.

This clonotype was seen ten or more times. The rearrangement uses TRBV28 and TRBJ1-5; D is undetermined. Germline lookup yields CDR1 MDHEN and CDR2 SYDVKM. V lost 10 bases and J lost 0, with 16 bases in between. This CDR3 comprises 15 residues. CDR3 bases: TGTGCCACCGGCCTGCCGACCTATAGCAATCAGCCCCAGCATTTT. This translates into CATGLPTYSNQPQHF.

This clonotype was seen ten or more times. The rearrangement joins TRBV5-6 to TRBJ2-7; D uncertain. V was trimmed by 4 bases and J by 0 bases, leaving 17 bases between them. Germline-derived CDR1 and CDR2 are SGHDT and YYEEEE. This CDR3 is 16 amino acids long. Written as DNA, the CDR3 is TGTGCCAGCAGCGACCCCAGCACTGCAGCCTCCTACGAGCAGTACTTC. Translated: CASSDPSTAASYEQYF.

V is TRBV6-4 and J is TRBJ2-2, with D perhaps TRBD1 (5 bases). Germline CDR1 reads MRHNA; CDR2 reads SNTAGT. The CDR3 is 13 residues long. V lost 6 bases to trimming and J lost 6 bases, with 11 bases between them. CDR3 region: CASSLTESGELFF. DNA for the CDR3: TGTGCCAGCAGCCTGACAGAGTCCGGGGAGCTGTTTTTT.

A few counts support this clonotype. The chain employs TRBV10-3 and TRBJ2-5; 7 positions agree with TRBD1. The V and J ends lost 4 bases and 5 bases, in that order; junction bases with no gene match: 7. The V gene's germline CDR1 is ENHRY and CDR2 SYGVKD. The CDR3 extends over 14 amino acids. The CDR3 region is CAISVGQRGETQYF. The CDR3 bases are TGTGCCATCAGTGTGGGACAGCGAGGGGAGACCCAGTACTTC.

Ten or more counts support this clonotype. The J gene is TRBJ2-7, the V gene TRBV6-1; 10 bases map to TRBD1. V gave up 7 bases and J gave up 6 bases; unmatched junction bases: 12. CDR1 and CDR2 (germline): MNHNS, SASEGT. This CDR3 has 15 amino acids. CDR3 sequence reads: CASTLGQGGFSEQYF. CDR3 in DNA: TGTGCCAGCACCCTTGGACAGGGGGGGTTTAGCGAGCAGTACTTC.

This clonotype has just a few counts. The chain has TRBV14 and TRBJ1-2; D not certain. This CDR3 spans 17 amino acids. Germline V lookup: CDR1 SGHDN, CDR2 FVKESK. Trimming cost V 0 bases and J 8 bases, with 22 bases left between them. Here the CDR3 reads CASSQDIRSAEGWGYTF. DNA for the CDR3: TGTGCCAGCAGCCAAGATATAAGGAGTGCAGAAGGATGGGGCTACACCTTC.

Many counts were recorded for this clonotype. The chain is built from TRBV28 and TRBJ1-1; a weak D match, TRBD1 (6 bases). The germline CDR1 and CDR2 sequences are MDHEN and SYDVKM. Trimming stripped 3 bases from V and 6 bases from J, with 11 bases between. CDR3 size: 13 residues. CDR3 loop: CASSLGGRAEAFF. The CDR3, as DNA: TGTGCCAGCAGTTTGGGGGGGCGAGCTGAAGCTTTCTTT.

This chain uses TRBV20-1 with TRBJ2-4; D may be TRBD2 (6 bases). Germline V lookup: CDR1 DFQATT, CDR2 SNEGSKA (reference sequence). V was trimmed by 6 bases and J by 4 bases, leaving 16 bases between them. CDR3 length equals 14 residues. DNA for the CDR3: TGCAGTGCCACGGAGCCGGGACTTAAAAACATTCAGTACTTC. It yields the protein CSATEPGLKNIQYF.

Of note for this clonotype: A much larger clone differs from this one at a single base, so this may be a read error. The J gene is TRBJ2-7, the V gene TRBV6-2 or TRBV6-3; D ambiguous. In germline, CDR1 is MNHEY, CDR2 SVGEGT. This CDR3 has 13 residues. CDR3 bases: TGTGCCAGCAGTTCGCAGAATCTCTACGGGCAGTACTTC. Translated, it gives CASSSQNLYGQYF.

CDR3 sequence reads: CATSSEFPPTRGEQYF. The CDR3 bases are TGTGCCACCAGCAGCGAATTTCCACCGACGCGGGGCGAGCAGTACTTC. V and J are TRBV15 and TRBJ2-7; possibly TRBD2 for D (6 bases). V gave up 3 bases and J gave up 6 bases, with 21 bases separating them. The germline CDR1 and CDR2 sequences are LNHNV and YYDKDF (reference sequence). CDR3 size: 16 residues.

This clonotype was picked up many times. The chain employs TRBV10-3 and TRBJ1-4, with TRBD1 matching over 8 bases. The germline V gene encodes CDR1 ENHRY and CDR2 SYGVKD. V shed 6 bases and J 6 bases; nucleotides not matched to a gene: 3. CDR3 size: 13 residues. The CDR3: CAIRDRADEKLFF. In nucleotides, the CDR3 is TGTGCCATCAGGGACAGGGCCGATGAAAAACTGTTTTTT.

This clonotype was recorded at least ten times. The genes are TRBV3-1 and TRBJ2-1; D is perhaps TRBD1 or TRBD2 (5 bases each). The V and J ends lost 0 bases and 13 bases respectively, with 10 bases between them. Germline V gene data show CDR1 as LGHDT and CDR2 as YNNKEL (reference sequence). The CDR3 extends over 12 amino acids. The CDR3 DNA follows: TGTGCCAGCAGCCAAGATTCGGGGCTTCAGTTCTTC. The encoded protein is CASSQDSGLQFF.

The sample holds many counts of this clonotype. The chain couples TRBV2 to TRBJ2-7; D unclear. In germline, CDR1 is SNHLY, CDR2 FYNNEI. The CDR3 spans 12 residues. Between the trimmed V and J ends, which lost 0 bases and 2 bases, there was a span of 2 bases. The CDR3 reads CASSEATYEQYF. DNA for the CDR3: TGTGCCAGCAGTGAAGCCACCTACGAGCAGTACTTC.

About this clonotype: A single base separates this from a much larger clone, so it may be a read error. This chain links TRBV3-1 with TRBJ2-3; possibly TRBD2 for D (6 bases). V was trimmed by 4 bases and J by 13 bases, leaving 18 bases between them. The CDR3 is 13 amino acids. CDR1 is LGHDT and CDR2 is YNNKEL in the germline V gene (reference sequence). The CDR3 DNA reads as TGTGCCAGCAGCCCCTTTTCGTGGGAGGCCAAGTATTTT. Translation gives CASSPFSWEAKYF.

This clonotype occurred many times. CDR3 in amino acids: CASRSLGQHQETQYF. The CDR3 coding sequence is TGTGCCAGCAGATCCTTGGGACAGCACCAAGAGACCCAGTACTTC. The genes are TRBV12-3 or TRBV12-4 and TRBJ2-5; 7 bases fit TRBD1. The CDR3 totals 15 residues. J gave up 0 bases and V 6 bases, and 7 bases lay outside the gene matches.

Many counts were recorded for this clonotype. The V gene is TRBV3-1, the J gene TRBJ1-1; D is possibly TRBD1 (6 bases). V lost 6 bases and J 1 base, leaving 12 bases between the germline ends. Per the germline V gene, CDR1 is LGHDT and CDR2 is YNNKEL (reference sequence). The CDR3 is 14 amino acids. The CDR3 DNA reads as TGTGCCAGCAGACGTTCACAGGGGAACACTGAAGCTTTCTTT. It specifies CASRRSQGNTEAFF.

The chain recombines TRBV9 with TRBJ1-2; 8 positions match TRBD1. The J segment lost 6 bases and the V segment lost 4 bases, leaving 8 bases of the junction unmatched. This CDR3 contains 14 residues. Germline CDR1 and CDR2: SGDLS and YYNGEE. This chain's CDR3 is CASSTQDREHGYTF. The CDR3 DNA is TGTGCCAGCAGCACCCAGGACAGGGAGCATGGCTACACCTTC.

This clonotype was found a few times. The chain couples TRBV20-1 to TRBJ2-1; 9 bases match TRBD2. The CDR3 extends over 16 amino acids. Trimming took 1 base from V and 5 from J; bases not matched to a gene: 9. Germline assignment: CDR1 DFQATT and CDR2 SNEGSKA (reference sequence). CDR3 DNA: TGCAGTGCTAGAGTTTTTTCCGGGACTAGCAACAATGAGCAGTTCTTC. Its translation is CSARVFSGTSNNEQFF.

The CDR3 coding sequence is TGTGCCAGCTCACCAGATATTGAGAGGTCTGCCGGGGAGCTGTTTTTT. Its translation: CASSPDIERSAGELFF. V is TRBV18 and J is TRBJ2-2; no reliable D call. The V gene's germline CDR1 is KGHSH and CDR2 LQKENI. V was trimmed by 2 bases and J by 6 bases, leaving 16 bases between them. The CDR3 runs 16 residues.

The V call is TRBV19, the J call TRBJ2-3; 10 bases are a match to TRBD2. CDR1 is LNHDA, CDR2 SQIVND, per germline (reference sequence). V was pared by 0 bases and J by 4 bases, with 10 bases of the junction left unmatched. This CDR3 region has 18 residues. CDR3 region: CASSIDRASGSGADTQYF. The CDR3, as DNA: TGTGCCAGTAGTATAGATCGCGCTAGCGGGAGTGGGGCAGATACGCAGTATTTT.

This clonotype was observed at least ten times. The chain carries TRBV7-9 and TRBJ2-3, with 9 positions matching TRBD2. The ends lost 4 bases at V and 0 bases at J; junction bases unmatched: 8. Germline V gene lookup returns CDR1 SEHNR and CDR2 FQNEAQ (reference sequence). The CDR3 length is 17 residues. CDR3 nucleotides: TGTGCCAGCAGCTGGACCGGACTAGCGTCTAGCACAGATACGCAGTATTTT. It codes for CASSWTGLASSTDTQYF.

V usage is TRBV25-1 and J usage is TRBJ1-6; 7 positions agree with TRBD1. The CDR3 consists of 17 residues. The germline CDR1 and CDR2 sequences are MGHDK and SYGVNS. V was pared by 2 bases and J by 7 bases, with 11 bases of the junction left unmatched. The CDR3 loop reads CASSEIASGTENSPLHF. Written as DNA, the CDR3 is TGTGCCAGCAGTGAAATTGCGTCCGGGACAGAGAATTCACCCCTCCACTTT.

This clonotype was observed a few times. The chain's CDR3 is CAISDRETYGYTF. DNA for the CDR3: TGTGCCATCAGTGACAGGGAAACCTATGGCTACACCTTC. The chain employs TRBV10-3 and TRBJ1-2; D is perhaps TRBD1 (5 bases). Trimming removed 3 bases from V and 4 bases from J, with 9 bases in between. Germline loops: CDR1 ENHRY, CDR2 SYGVKD. This CDR3 region has 13 residues.

The chain recombines TRBV18 with TRBJ1-1; the D is unclear. The CDR3 is made up of 15 amino acids. V was cut by 0 bases and J by 0 bases, with 8 bases left in between. Germline CDR1 reads KGHSH; CDR2 reads LQKENI. The CDR3 nucleotides are TGTGCCAGCTCACCACCTAGTATAATGAACACTGAAGCTTTCTTT. This translates into CASSPPSIMNTEAFF.

A few counts support this clonotype. The chain recombines TRBV5-1 with TRBJ2-3; 16 bases line up with TRBD2. J lost 2 bases, V lost 4 bases, and 22 bases had no gene match. Germline V lookup: CDR1 SGHRS, CDR2 YFSETQ. CDR3 length equals 23 residues. CDR3 in amino acids: CASSPAGPPGLAGGEWSTDTQYF. CDR3 coding DNA: TGCGCCAGCAGCCCCGCCGGTCCTCCGGGACTAGCGGGAGGGGAATGGTCCACAGATACGCAGTATTTT.

J is TRBJ2-1 and V is TRBV25-1; the match to TRBD2 covers 14 bases. J gave up 12 bases and V 6 bases, and 4 bases lay outside the gene matches. Germline V lookup: CDR1 MGHDK, CDR2 SYGVNS. The CDR3 consists of 13 residues. The CDR3 here is CASRTSGREGQFF. In DNA, the CDR3 is TGTGCCAGCAGGACTAGCGGGAGGGAGGGGCAGTTCTTC. Full variable domain (missing parts from reference TRBV25-1 and TRBJ2-1): EADIYQTPRYLVIGTGKKITLECSQTMGHDKMYWYQQDPGMELHLIHYSYGVNSTEKGDLSSESTVSRIRTEHFPLTLESARPSHTSQYLCASRTSGREGQFFGPGTRLTVL.

This clonotype was counted at least ten times. The chain employs TRBV27 and TRBJ2-3; tentatively, D is TRBD1 or TRBD2 (7 bases each). Germline-derived CDR1 and CDR2 are MNHEY and SMNVEV (reference sequence). The V and J ends lost 8 bases and 1 base respectively, with 19 bases between them. This CDR3 is 16 amino acids long. The CDR3 spells CASALGGGYGTDTQYF. The CDR3 DNA reads TGTGCCAGCGCCTTGGGAGGGGGCTATGGCACAGATACGCAGTATTTT.

This clonotype was seen at least ten times. The chain links TRBV2 to TRBJ2-5, with D possibly matching TRBD2 (6 bases). The CDR3 has 13 residues. Germline V lookup: CDR1 SNHLY, CDR2 FYNNEI. Trimming left V 8 bases short and J 4 bases short, with 14 bases between. The chain's CDR3 is CASGWRASETQYF. The CDR3 DNA reads as TGTGCCAGCGGTTGGAGGGCATCAGAGACCCAGTACTTC. The full variable domain, rest sourced from reference TRBV2 and TRBJ2-5, is EPEVTQTPSHQVTQMGQEVILRCVPISNHLYFYWYRQILGQKVEFLVSFYNNEISEKSEIFDDQFSVERPDGSNFTLKIRSTKLEDSAMYFCASGWRASETQYFGPGTRLLVL.

This clonotype was observed many times. The chain has TRBV12-5 and TRBJ2-1; the D gene is possibly TRBD1 (6 bases). Germline assignment: CDR1 LGHNT and CDR2 FRNRAP. V lost 6 bases and J lost 4, with 10 bases in between. The CDR3 totals 13 residues. The CDR3 coding sequence is TGTGCTAGTGGCCCGACAGGATACAATGAGCAGTTCTTC. As protein: CASGPTGYNEQFF.